This T cell receptor beta chain is from a study of response to subunit inactivated influenza vaccine (dated by TCRdb to the late 2010s). Some background on the complete study: The study used deep quantitative T cell receptor repertoire profiling to track responses to a trivalent subunit inactivated influenza vaccine.

The library was produced with RT-PCR. TCRdb names Illumina HiSeq 2500 as the instrument used. In TCRdb, the public reads were trimmed at Q25 with fastp and aligned with MiXCR, with productive beta chains retained. Merged by CDR3 protein, the rows form single entries marked with the most common genes and DNA. This sample comprises 650,000 to 800,000 distinct CDR3 sequences, roughly 14% of them detected only once. The ten largest clones take up less than 9% of the sample. What the authors observed across the whole study: According to the authors, only a limited number of new T cells may be recruited by each seasonal influenza vaccination.

CDR3 length: 15 amino acids, cysteine to phenylalanine. CDR3 DNA only is kept here, 45 bases in frame from base 1. Trimmed from V: 3 bases; trimmed from J: 6 bases; junction bases lacking a gene match: 6. From the germline V gene, CDR1 is KGHSH and CDR2 is LQKENI. This clonotype was seen once. Its target antigen remains unknown. Base qualities are not provided; no much larger clone lies one nucleotide away. Just one read gives weak support. This clonotype originated in a man in his forties or fifties who received an inactivated influenza vaccine. Donor details come from another sample of the same person, matched by shared clones. The chain employs TRBV18 and TRBJ1-5, and 9 bases in between align with TRBD1. Source: PBMCs from blood, taken 14 to 15 days before vaccination. The CDR3 reads CASSPGQGVIQPQHF. Here is the DNA: TGTGCCAGCTCACCGGGACAGGGTGTCATTCAGCCCCAGCATTTT.